This TCR beta chain came from a study of blood T cell repertoires in COVID-19. At the level of the study: There were acute and convalescent COVID-19 samples, and they came from the United States, Italy and Spain. In each case, the material was cDNA or gDNA derived from T cells, B-cell-depleted T cells, or PBMCs.

In this sample, this clone turned up once. Authors' methods: Amplification of reference gene primers provided the estimated nucleated cell counts. Generated by immunoSEQ multiplex PCR, the TCRdb table keeps only in-frame clones and is missing some. The DNA was the basis for D and trimming; V, J and clone size are from that table. This sample yields some 73,000 clones, of which 77% are seen a single time; under 3% belongs to the top ten. Germline-derived CDR1 and CDR2 are SGHKS and YYEKEE (reference sequence). V was shortened by 2 bases and J by 2 bases, with 20 bases between the two germline ends. CDR3 length: 17 amino acids.

The sample taken for sequencing was peripheral blood. J is TRBJ2-7 and V is TRBV5-5; maybe TRBD1 (5 bases). The clonotype comes from a man between 65 and 85 years old with COVID-19, enrolled during active disease. The CDR3 sequence is CASSFQITSRGTYEQYF. The CDR3 region has the DNA TGTGCCAGCAGCTTTCAGATCACCTCAAGGGGAACCTACGAGCAGTACTTC.